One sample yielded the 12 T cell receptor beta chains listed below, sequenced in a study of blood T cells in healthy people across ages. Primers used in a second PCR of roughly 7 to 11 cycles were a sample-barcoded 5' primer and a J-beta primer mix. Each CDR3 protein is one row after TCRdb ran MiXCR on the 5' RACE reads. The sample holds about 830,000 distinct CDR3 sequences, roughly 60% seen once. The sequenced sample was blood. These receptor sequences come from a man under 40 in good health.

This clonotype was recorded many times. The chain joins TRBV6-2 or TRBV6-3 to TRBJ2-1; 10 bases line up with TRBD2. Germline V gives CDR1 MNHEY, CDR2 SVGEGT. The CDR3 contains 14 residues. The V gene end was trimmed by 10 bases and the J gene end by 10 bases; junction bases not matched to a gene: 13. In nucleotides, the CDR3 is TGTGCCACCCTTGGAGCGGGAGGGCCCTGCGAGCAGTTCTTC. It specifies CATLGAGGPCEQFF.

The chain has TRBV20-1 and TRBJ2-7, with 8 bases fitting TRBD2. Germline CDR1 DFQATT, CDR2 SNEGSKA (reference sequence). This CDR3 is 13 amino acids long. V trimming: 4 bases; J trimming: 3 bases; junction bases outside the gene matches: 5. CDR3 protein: CSAIGGLDYEQYF. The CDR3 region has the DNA TGCAGTGCTATAGGGGGACTAGACTACGAGCAGTACTTC.

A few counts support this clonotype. The CDR3 sequence is CASATAPGWEQFF. In DNA, the CDR3 is TGTGCCAGCGCGACCGCCCCCGGATGGGAGCAGTTCTTC. J is TRBJ2-1 and V is TRBV6-5, with no clear D. This CDR3 spans 13 amino acids. V was trimmed by 8 bases and J by 10 bases, leaving 18 bases between them. Germline V gives CDR1 MNHEY, CDR2 SVGAGI.

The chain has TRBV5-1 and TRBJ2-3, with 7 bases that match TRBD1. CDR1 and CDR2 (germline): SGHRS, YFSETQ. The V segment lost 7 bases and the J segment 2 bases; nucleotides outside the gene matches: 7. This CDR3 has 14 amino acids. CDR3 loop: CASRTGASTDTQYF. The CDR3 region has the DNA TGCGCCAGCCGAACAGGGGCCTCCACAGATACGCAGTATTTT. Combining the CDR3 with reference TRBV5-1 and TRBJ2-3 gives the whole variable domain KAGVTQTPRYLIKTRGQQVTLSCSPISGHRSVSWYQQTPGQGLQFLFEYFSETQRNKGNFPGRFSGRQFSNSRSEMNVSTLELGDSALYLCASRTGASTDTQYFGPGTRLTVL.

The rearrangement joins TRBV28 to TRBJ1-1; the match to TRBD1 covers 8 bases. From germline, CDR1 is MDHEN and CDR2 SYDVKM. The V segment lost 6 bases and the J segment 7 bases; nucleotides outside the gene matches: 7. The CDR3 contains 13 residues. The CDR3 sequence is CASSSGQALEAFF. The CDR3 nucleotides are TGTGCCAGCAGCTCGGGACAGGCCCTTGAAGCTTTCTTT.

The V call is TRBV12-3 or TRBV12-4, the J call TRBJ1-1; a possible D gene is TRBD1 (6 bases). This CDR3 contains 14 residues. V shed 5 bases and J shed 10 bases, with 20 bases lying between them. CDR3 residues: CASSPPGTQIGAFF. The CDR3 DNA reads TGTGCCAGCAGTCCCCCCGGGACACAAATTGGAGCTTTCTTT.

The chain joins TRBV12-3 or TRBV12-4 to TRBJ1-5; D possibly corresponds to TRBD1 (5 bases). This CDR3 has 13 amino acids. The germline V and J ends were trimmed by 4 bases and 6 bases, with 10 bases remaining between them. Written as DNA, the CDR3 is TGTGCCAGCAGTTGGGGACGGCTTCAGCCCCAGCATTTT. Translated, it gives CASSWGRLQPQHF.

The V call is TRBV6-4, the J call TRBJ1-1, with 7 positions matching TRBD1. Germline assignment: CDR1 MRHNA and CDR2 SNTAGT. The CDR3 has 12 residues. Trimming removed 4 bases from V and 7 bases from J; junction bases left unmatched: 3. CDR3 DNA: TGTGCCAGCAGTGGGGGACAGAGTGAAGCTTTCTTT. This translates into CASSGGQSEAFF.

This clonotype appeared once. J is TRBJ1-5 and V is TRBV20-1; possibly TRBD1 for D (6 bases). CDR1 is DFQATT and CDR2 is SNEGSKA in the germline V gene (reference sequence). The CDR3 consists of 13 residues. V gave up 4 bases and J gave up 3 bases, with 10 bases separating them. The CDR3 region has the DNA TGCAGTGCTAAGGCAGGGGTCAATCAGCCCCAGCATTTT. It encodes CSAKAGVNQPQHF.

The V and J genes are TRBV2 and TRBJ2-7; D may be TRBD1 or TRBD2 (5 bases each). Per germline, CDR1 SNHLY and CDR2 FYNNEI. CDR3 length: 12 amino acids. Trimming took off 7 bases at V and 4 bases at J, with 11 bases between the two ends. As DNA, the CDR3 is TGTGCCAGCAAGAGGGACGGTTACGAGCAGTACTTC. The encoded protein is CASKRDGYEQYF. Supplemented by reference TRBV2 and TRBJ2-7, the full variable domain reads EPEVTQTPSHQVTQMGQEVILRCVPISNHLYFYWYRQILGQKVEFLVSFYNNEISEKSEIFDDQFSVERPDGSNFTLKIRSTKLEDSAMYFCASKRDGYEQYFGPGTRLTVT.

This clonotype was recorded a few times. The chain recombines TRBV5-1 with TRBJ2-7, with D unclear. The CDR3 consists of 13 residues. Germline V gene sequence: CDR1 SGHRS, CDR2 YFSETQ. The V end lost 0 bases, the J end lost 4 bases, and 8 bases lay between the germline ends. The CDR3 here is CASSLGRIYEQYF. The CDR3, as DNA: TGCGCCAGCAGCTTGGGACGGATATACGAGCAGTACTTC.

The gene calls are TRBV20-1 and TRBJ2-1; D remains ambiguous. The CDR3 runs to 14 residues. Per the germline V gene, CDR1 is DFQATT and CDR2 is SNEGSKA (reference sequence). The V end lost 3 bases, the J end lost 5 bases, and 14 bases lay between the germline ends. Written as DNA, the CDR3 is TGCAGTGCTAGTGGGTTGTTATCAAACAATGAGCAGTTCTTC. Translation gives CSASGLLSNNEQFF.